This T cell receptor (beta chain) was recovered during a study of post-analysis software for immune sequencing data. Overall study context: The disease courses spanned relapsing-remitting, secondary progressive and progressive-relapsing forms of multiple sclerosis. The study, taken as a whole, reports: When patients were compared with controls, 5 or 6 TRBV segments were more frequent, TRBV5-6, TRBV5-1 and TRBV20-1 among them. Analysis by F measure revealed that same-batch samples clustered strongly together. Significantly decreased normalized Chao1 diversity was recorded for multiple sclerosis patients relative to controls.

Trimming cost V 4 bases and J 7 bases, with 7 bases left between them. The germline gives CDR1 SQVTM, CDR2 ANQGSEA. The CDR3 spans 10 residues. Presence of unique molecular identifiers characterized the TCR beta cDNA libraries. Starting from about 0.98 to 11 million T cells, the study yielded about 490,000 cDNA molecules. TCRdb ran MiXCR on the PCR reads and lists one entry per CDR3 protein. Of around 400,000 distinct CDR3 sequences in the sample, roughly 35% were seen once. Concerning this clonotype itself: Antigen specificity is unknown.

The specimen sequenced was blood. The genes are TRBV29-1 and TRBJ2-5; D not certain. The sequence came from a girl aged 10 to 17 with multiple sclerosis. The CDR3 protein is CSVGVGTQYF. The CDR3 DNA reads TGCAGCGTTGGAGTGGGGACCCAGTACTTC.